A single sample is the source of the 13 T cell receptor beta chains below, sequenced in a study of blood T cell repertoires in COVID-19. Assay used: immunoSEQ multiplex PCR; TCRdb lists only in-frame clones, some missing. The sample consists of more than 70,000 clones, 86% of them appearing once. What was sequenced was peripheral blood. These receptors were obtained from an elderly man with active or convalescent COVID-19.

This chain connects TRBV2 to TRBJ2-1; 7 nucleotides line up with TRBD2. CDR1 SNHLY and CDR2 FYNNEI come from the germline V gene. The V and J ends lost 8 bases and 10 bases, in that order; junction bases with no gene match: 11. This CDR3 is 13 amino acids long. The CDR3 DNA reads TGTGCCAGCTCCCTATGGGGGGGTAGGGAGCAGTTCTTC. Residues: CASSLWGGREQFF. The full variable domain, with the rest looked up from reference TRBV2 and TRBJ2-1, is EPEVTQTPSHQVTQMGQEVILRCVPISNHLYFYWYRQILGQKVEFLVSFYNNEISEKSEIFDDQFSVERPDGSNFTLKIRSTKLEDSAMYFCASSLWGGREQFFGPGTRLTVL.

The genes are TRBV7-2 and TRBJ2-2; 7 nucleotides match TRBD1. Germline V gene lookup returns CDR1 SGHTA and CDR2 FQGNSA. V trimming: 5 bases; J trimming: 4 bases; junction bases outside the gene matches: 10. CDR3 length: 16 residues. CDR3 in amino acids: CASSQRKGAGTGELFF. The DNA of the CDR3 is TGTGCCAGCAGCCAAAGGAAGGGGGCGGGCACCGGGGAGCTGTTTTTT.

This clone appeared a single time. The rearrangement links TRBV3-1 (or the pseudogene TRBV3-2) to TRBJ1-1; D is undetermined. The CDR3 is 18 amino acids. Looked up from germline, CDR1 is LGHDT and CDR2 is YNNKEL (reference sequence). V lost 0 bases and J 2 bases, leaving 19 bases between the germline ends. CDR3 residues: CASSQDLLGWRENTEAFF. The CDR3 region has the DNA TGTGCCAGCAGCCAAGATCTCTTAGGGTGGAGGGAAAACACTGAAGCTTTCTTT.

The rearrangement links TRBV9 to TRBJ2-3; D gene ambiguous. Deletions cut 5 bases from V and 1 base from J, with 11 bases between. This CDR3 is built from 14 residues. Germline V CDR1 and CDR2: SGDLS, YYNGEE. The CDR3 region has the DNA TGTGCCAGCAGTAGCCTTGGAGGCACAGATACGCAGTATTTT. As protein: CASSSLGGTDTQYF. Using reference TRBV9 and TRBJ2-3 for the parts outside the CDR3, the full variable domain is DSGVTQTPKHLITATGQRVTLRCSPRSGDLSVYWYQQSLDQGLQFLIQYYNGEERAKGNILERFSAQQFPDLHSELNLSSLELGDSALYFCASSSLGGTDTQYFGPGTRLTVL.

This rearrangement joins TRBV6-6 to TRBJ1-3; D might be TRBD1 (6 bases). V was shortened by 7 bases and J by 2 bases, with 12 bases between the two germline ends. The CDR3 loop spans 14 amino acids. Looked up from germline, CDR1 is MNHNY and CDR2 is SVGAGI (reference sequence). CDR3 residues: CASTTGHPGNTIYF. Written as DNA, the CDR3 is TGTGCCAGCACCACGGGACACCCTGGAAACACCATATATTTT.

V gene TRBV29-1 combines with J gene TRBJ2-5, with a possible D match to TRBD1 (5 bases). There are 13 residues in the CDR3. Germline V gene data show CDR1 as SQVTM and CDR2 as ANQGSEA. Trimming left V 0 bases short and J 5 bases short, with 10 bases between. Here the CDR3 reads CSVEETGGETQYF. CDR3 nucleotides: TGCAGCGTTGAAGAAACAGGTGGGGAGACCCAGTACTTC.

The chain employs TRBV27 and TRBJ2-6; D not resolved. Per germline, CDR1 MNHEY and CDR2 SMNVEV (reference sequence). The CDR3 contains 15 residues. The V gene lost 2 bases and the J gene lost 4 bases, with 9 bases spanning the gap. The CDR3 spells CASSLSVAGANVLTF. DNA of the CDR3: TGTGCCAGCAGTTTAAGCGTGGCCGGGGCCAACGTCCTGACTTTC.

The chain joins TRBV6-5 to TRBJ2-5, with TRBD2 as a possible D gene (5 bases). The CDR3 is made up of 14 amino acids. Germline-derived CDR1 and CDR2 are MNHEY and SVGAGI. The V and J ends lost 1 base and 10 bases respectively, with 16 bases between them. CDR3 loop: CASSYFDRRELQYF. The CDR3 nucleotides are TGTGCCAGCAGTTACTTCGATCGAAGGGAGCTCCAGTACTTC.

The CDR3 sequence is CAISQTGLGTNEKLFF. The CDR3 nucleotides are TGTGCCATCAGCCAGACAGGGTTAGGAACTAATGAAAAACTGTTTTTT. The V and J genes are TRBV10-3 and TRBJ1-4, with 7 positions matching TRBD1. The CDR3 is 16 amino acids. Germline loops: CDR1 ENHRY, CDR2 SYGVKD. The V gene end was trimmed by 6 bases and the J gene end by 1 base; junction bases not matched to a gene: 8.

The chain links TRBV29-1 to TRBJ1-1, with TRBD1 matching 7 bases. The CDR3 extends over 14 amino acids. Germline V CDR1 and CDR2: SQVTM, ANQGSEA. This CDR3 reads CGGLQGHMNTEAFF. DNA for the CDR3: TGCGGAGGATTACAGGGGCACATGAACACTGAAGCTTTCTTT.

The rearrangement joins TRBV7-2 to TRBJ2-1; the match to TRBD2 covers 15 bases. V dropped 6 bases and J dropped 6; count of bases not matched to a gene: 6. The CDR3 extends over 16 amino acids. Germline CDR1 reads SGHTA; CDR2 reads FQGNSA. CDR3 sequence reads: CASSRTSGRVGNEQFF. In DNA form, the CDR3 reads TGTGCCAGCAGTCGGACTAGCGGGAGGGTGGGCAATGAGCAGTTCTTC.

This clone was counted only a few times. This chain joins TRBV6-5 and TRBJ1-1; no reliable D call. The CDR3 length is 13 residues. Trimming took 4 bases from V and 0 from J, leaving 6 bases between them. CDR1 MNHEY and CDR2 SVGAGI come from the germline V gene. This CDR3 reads CASSLKLNTEAFF. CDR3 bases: TGTGCCAGCAGTTTAAAATTGAACACTGAAGCTTTCTTT.

This CDR3 is CASSLGGLLGAQYF. DNA of the CDR3: TGTGCCAGCAGCTTAGGGGGACTCCTGGGGGCCCAGTACTTC. This chain joins TRBV11-2 and TRBJ2-5, with D perhaps matching TRBD2 (6 bases). Trimming left V 1 base short and J 9 bases short, with 15 bases between. The CDR3 sequence is 14 residues long. Germline V gives CDR1 SGHAT, CDR2 FQNNGV.